This T cell receptor (beta chain) was sequenced in a study of Graves' ophthalmopathy and Graves' hyperthyroidism. TCR beta CDR3 regions were amplified from RNA transcripts. Scientists carried out first-round RT-PCR using HTBI primers and then a second-round multiplex PCR. From the multiplex PCR reads, TCRdb called clonotypes with MiXCR, one entry per CDR3 protein. The sample shows about 370,000 distinct CDR3 sequences, approximately 20% of them seen only once. This clonotype was seen ten or more times. Exclusion criteria comprised other autoimmune diseases, uncontrolled infections, pregnancy or lactation in patients. Germline CDR1 is LNHDA and CDR2 is SQIVND (reference sequence). Trimming cost V 0 bases and J 0 bases, with 17 bases left between them. The CDR3 contains 18 residues.

The sequence was collected from a woman under 30 with Graves' ophthalmopathy. The chain is built from TRBV19 and TRBJ1-1; perhaps TRBD1 as D (6 bases). Sequencing was carried out using peripheral blood. The CDR3 loop reads CASSIDLDRIGVNTEAFF. CDR3 coding DNA: TGTGCCAGTAGTATAGATCTGGACAGAATAGGCGTGAACACTGAAGCTTTCTTT. The whole variable domain, filled in from reference TRBV19 and TRBJ1-1, reads DGGITQSPKYLFRKEGQNVTLSCEQNLNHDAMYWYRQDPGQGLRLIYYSQIVNDFQKGDIAEGYSVSREKKESFPLTVTSAQKNPTAFYLCASSIDLDRIGVNTEAFFGQGTRLTVV.